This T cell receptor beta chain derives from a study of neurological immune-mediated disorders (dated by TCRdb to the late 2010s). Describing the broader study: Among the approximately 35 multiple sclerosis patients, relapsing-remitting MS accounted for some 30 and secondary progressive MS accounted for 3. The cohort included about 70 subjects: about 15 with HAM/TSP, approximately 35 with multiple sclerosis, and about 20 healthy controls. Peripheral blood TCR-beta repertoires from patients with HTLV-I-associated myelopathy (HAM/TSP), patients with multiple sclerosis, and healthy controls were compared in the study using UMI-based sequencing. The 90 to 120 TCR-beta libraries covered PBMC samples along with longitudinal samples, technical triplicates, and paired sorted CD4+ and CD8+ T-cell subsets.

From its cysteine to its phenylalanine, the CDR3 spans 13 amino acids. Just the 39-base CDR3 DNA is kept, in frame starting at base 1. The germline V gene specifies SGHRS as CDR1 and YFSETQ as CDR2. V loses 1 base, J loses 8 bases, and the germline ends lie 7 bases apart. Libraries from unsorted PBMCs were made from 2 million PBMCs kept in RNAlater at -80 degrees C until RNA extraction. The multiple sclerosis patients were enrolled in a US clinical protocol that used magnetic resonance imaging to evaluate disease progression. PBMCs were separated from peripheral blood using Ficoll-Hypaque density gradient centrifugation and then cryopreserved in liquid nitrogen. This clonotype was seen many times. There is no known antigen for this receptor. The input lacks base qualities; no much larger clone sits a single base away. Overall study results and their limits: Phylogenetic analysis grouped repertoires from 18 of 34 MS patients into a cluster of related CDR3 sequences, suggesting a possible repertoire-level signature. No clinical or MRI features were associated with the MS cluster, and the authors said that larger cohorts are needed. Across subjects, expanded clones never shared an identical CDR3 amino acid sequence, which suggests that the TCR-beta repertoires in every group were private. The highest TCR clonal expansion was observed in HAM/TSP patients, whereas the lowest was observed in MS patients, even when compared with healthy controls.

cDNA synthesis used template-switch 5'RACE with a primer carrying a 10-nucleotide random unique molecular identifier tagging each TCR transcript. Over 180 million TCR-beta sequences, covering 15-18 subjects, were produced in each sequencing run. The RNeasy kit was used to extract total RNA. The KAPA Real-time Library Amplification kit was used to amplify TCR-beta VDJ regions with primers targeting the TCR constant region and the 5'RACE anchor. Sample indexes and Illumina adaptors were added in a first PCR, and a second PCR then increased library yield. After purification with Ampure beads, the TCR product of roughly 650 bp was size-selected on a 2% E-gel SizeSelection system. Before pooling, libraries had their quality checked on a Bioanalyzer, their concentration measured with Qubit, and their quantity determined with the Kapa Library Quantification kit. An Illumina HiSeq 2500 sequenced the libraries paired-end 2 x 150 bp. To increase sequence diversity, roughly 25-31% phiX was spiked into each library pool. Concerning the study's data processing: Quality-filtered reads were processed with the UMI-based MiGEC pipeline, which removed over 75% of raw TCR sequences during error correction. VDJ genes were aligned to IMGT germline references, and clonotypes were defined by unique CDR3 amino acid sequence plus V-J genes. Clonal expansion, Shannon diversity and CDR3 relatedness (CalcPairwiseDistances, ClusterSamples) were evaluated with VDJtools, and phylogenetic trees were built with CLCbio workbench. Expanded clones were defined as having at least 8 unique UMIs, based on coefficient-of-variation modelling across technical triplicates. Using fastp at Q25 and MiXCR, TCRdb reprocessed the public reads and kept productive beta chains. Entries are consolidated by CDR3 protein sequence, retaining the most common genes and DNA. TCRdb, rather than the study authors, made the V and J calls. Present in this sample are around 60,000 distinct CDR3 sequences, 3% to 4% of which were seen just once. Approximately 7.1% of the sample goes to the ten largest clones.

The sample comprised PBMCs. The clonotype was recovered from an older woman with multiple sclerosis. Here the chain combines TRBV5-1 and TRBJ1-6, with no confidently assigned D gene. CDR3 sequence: CASSLRSDSPLHF. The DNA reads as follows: TGCGCCAGCAGCTTGAGGTCGGATTCACCCCTCCACTTT.